Listed here is a single TCR beta chain. This entry comes from a study of blood T cell repertoires in COVID-19. Study summary: COVID-19 samples collected from the United States, Italy and Spain covered acute and convalescent phases. Sample material is recorded as cDNA or gDNA derived from T cells, B-cell-depleted T cells, or PBMCs.

In the original processing: Nucleated cell number was recorded as an estimate derived from reference gene primer amplification. Clones were sequenced by immunoSEQ multiplex PCR, and TCRdb holds only the in-frame ones, with some missing. V and J calls plus clone size are reproduced from that table; the DNA served to infer D and trimming. The sample lists roughly 75,000 clones; 85% to 90% were seen once. CDR1 is MNHEY and CDR2 is SVGAGI in the germline V gene. V lost 6 bases to trimming and J lost 1 base, with 7 bases between them. The CDR3 sequence is 13 residues long. The material sequenced was peripheral blood. This receptor was obtained from a man aged 60 to 75 with acute or convalescent COVID-19. The V gene is TRBV6-5, the J gene TRBJ1-5, with D unclear. As DNA, the CDR3 is TGTGCCAGCAGAGCAAACAGCAATCAGCCCCAGCATTTT. It is translated as CASRANSNQPQHF.